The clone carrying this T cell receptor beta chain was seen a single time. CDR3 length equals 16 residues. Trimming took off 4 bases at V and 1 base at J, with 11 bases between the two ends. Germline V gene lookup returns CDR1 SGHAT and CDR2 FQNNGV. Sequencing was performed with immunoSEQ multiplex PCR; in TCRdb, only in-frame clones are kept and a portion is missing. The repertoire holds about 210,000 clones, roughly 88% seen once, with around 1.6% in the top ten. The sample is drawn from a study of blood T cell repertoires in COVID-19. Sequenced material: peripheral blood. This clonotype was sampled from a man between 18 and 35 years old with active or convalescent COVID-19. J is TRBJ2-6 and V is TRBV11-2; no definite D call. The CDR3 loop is CASSSLVSSGANVLTF. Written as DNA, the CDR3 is TGTGCCAGCAGCTCCCTCGTTTCTTCTGGGGCCAACGTCCTGACTTTC.